Below, 14 T cell receptor beta chains from the same sample are listed, as sequenced in a study of T cells in Graves' hyperthyroidism and ophthalmopathy. The TCR beta CDR3 regions underwent amplification using RNA transcripts as the source. First-round RT-PCR targeting the TCR CDR3 was performed with the HTBI primer set. TCRdb re-called the multiplex PCR reads through MiXCR, storing one row per CDR3 protein. The data show about 130,000 distinct CDR3 sequences, approximately 24% seen once. Specimen: blood. These receptors were obtained from a woman aged 50 to 65 with Graves' hyperthyroidism that later progressed to Graves' ophthalmopathy.

This chain uses TRBV6-1 with TRBJ2-7; D perhaps matches TRBD2 (6 bases). The CDR3 loop spans 14 amino acids. CDR1 is MNHNS, CDR2 SASEGT, per germline. With 6 bases removed from V and 3 bases from J, the gap between germline ends came to 15 bases. CDR3 protein: CASRPGLTNYEQYV. CDR3 DNA sequence: TGTGCCAGCAGACCGGGACTGACGAACTACGAGCAGTACGTC.

This clonotype was detected only once. Since the CDR3 does not end with the conserved phenylalanine or tryptophan, this likely comes from a read error. CDR3 DNA sequence: TGCAGTGCTAGAAGGGATGGGGGTGGCAATCAGCCCCAGCATTCT. Translating gives CSARRDGGGNQPQHS. This chain connects TRBV20-1 to TRBJ1-5; a weak D match, TRBD1 (5 bases). The CDR3 spans 15 residues. V lost 2 bases and J 2 bases, leaving 13 bases between the germline ends. Germline lookup yields CDR1 DFQATT and CDR2 SNEGSKA (reference sequence).

This clonotype was recorded at least ten times. The chain couples TRBV11-3 to TRBJ2-1, with 11 bases lining up with TRBD2. The CDR3 runs to 14 residues. The V and J ends lost 3 bases and 6 bases, in that order; junction bases with no gene match: 1. Germline assignment: CDR1 SGHNT and CDR2 YENEEA. CDR3 sequence: CASSFSGGVNEQFF. CDR3 coding DNA: TGTGCCAGCAGCTTTAGCGGGGGGGTCAATGAGCAGTTCTTC.

This clonotype was seen many times. The gene calls are TRBV28 and TRBJ1-3; D is ambiguous. The CDR3 is 15 amino acids. Trimming removed 6 bases at V and 0 bases at J, with 12 bases between. Germline V gene data show CDR1 as MDHEN and CDR2 as SYDVKM. CDR3: CASSRILGSGNTIYF. CDR3 DNA sequence: TGTGCCAGCAGCCGGATTTTGGGCTCTGGAAACACCATATATTTT.

This clonotype was seen many times. This chain links TRBV11-2 with TRBJ2-1, with D unclear. CDR3 length: 13 amino acids. The V gene lost 0 bases and the J gene lost 7 bases, with 7 bases spanning the gap. Per germline, CDR1 SGHAT and CDR2 FQNNGV. The DNA for the CDR3 is TGTGCCAGCAGCTTAGATATGCGTAATGAGCAGTTCTTC. Translated: CASSLDMRNEQFF. Complete variable domain (other parts from reference TRBV11-2 and TRBJ2-1): EAGVAQSPRYKIIEKRQSVAFWCNPISGHATLYWYQQILGQGPKLLIQFQNNGVVDDSQLPKDRFSAERLKGVDSTLKIQPAKLEDSAVYLCASSLDMRNEQFFGPGTRLTVL.

This clonotype was detected many times. V usage is TRBV5-1 and J usage is TRBJ1-6; 7 positions match TRBD1. Germline V CDR1 and CDR2: SGHRS, YFSETQ. V shed 3 bases, J shed 9 bases, and the junction held 6 bases outside the gene matches. The CDR3 is made up of 14 amino acids. The CDR3 spells CASSYRQGSSPLHF. DNA for the CDR3: TGCGCCAGCAGCTACCGACAGGGTTCTTCACCCCTCCACTTT.

This clonotype was seen ten or more times. The chain recombines TRBV3-1 with TRBJ2-6; D call uncertain. This CDR3 has 12 amino acids. Germline V gene data show CDR1 as LGHDT and CDR2 as YNNKEL (reference sequence). V was pared by 4 bases and J by 2 bases, with 0 bases between. CDR3 sequence: CASSPGANVLTF. The CDR3 DNA follows: TGTGCCAGCAGCCCTGGGGCCAACGTCCTGACTTTC.

The rearrangement links TRBV2 to TRBJ2-3; tentative D call: TRBD1 (6 bases). The CDR3 consists of 13 residues. Germline-derived CDR1 and CDR2 are SNHLY and FYNNEI. Trimming took 8 bases from V and 2 from J, leaving 11 bases between them. The CDR3 loop reads CASRGQTTDTQYF. Written as DNA, the CDR3 is TGTGCCAGCCGAGGACAGACCACAGATACGCAGTATTTT.

J is TRBJ2-1 and V is TRBV20-1, with no clear D. Trimming took 0 bases from V and 7 from J, leaving 22 bases between them. This CDR3 contains 17 residues. CDR1 is DFQATT, CDR2 SNEGSKA, per germline (reference sequence). CDR3 DNA: TGCAGTGCTAGAGATTTCGAGCAGGCAGCGACGTCAAATGAGCAGTTCTTC. Its protein product is CSARDFEQAATSNEQFF.

This clonotype has ten or more counts. This chain uses TRBV20-1 with TRBJ2-5; 10 bases align to TRBD2. Per the germline V gene, CDR1 is DFQATT and CDR2 is SNEGSKA (reference sequence). The CDR3 is 15 residues long. The J segment lost 2 bases and the V segment lost 1 base, leaving 4 bases of the junction unmatched. CDR3 in amino acids: CSARVGTSVQETQYF. CDR3 DNA sequence: TGCAGTGCTAGAGTCGGGACTAGCGTACAAGAGACCCAGTACTTC.

Many counts were recorded for this clonotype. V is TRBV2 and J is TRBJ2-5, with TRBD1 matching over 11 bases. V lost 8 bases, J lost 4 bases, and 6 bases stayed unmatched. Germline V gene data show CDR1 as SNHLY and CDR2 as FYNNEI. CDR3 length: 14 amino acids. As DNA, the CDR3 is TGTGCCAGCGCCTTGGACAGGGGGCCAGAGACCCAGTACTTC. Translation gives CASALDRGPETQYF. Supplemented by reference TRBV2 and TRBJ2-5, the full variable domain reads EPEVTQTPSHQVTQMGQEVILRCVPISNHLYFYWYRQILGQKVEFLVSFYNNEISEKSEIFDDQFSVERPDGSNFTLKIRSTKLEDSAMYFCASALDRGPETQYFGPGTRLLVL.

Ten or more counts support this clonotype. The rearrangement joins TRBV9 to TRBJ2-2, with TRBD2 identical over 9 bases. The CDR3 runs 16 residues. Trimming took 2 bases from V and 5 from J; bases not matched to a gene: 7. The germline V gene has CDR1 SGDLS and CDR2 YYNGEE. For the CDR3, the DNA is TGTGCCAGCAGCGTTAACAGCGGGAGGAATACCGGGGAGCTGTTTTTT. Translating gives CASSVNSGRNTGELFF.

The chain couples TRBV28 to TRBJ1-6; TRBD1 might be the D (5 bases). Germline-derived CDR1 and CDR2 are MDHEN and SYDVKM. The CDR3 length is 15 residues. V was trimmed by 2 bases and J by 10 bases, leaving 15 bases between them. The CDR3 spells CASSLGVQGESPLHF. In DNA, the CDR3 is TGTGCCAGCAGTTTAGGGGTCCAGGGCGAATCACCCCTCCACTTT.

In this sample, this clonotype turned up many times. The V call is TRBV2, the J call TRBJ2-2; D is unclear. The CDR3 is made up of 12 amino acids. Germline V gene sequence: CDR1 SNHLY, CDR2 FYNNEI. Trimming took 3 bases from V and 6 from J, leaving 5 bases between them. CDR3 DNA sequence: TGTGCCAGCAGTGATTACTCCGGGGAGCTGTTTTTT. It specifies CASSDYSGELFF.